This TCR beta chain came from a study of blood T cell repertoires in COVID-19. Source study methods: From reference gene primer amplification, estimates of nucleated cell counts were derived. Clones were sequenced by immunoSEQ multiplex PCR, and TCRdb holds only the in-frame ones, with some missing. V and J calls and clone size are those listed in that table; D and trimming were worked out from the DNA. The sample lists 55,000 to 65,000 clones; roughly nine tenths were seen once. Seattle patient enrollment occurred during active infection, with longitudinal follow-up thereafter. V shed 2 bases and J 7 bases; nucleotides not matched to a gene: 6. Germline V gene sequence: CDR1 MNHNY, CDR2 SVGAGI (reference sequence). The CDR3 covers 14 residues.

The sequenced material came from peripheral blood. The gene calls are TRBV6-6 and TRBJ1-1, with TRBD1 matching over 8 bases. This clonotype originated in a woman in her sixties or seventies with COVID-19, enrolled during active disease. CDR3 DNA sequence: TGTGCCAGCAGTTACGGGCAGGGGGCTAATGAAGCTTTCTTT. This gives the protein CASSYGQGANEAFF.